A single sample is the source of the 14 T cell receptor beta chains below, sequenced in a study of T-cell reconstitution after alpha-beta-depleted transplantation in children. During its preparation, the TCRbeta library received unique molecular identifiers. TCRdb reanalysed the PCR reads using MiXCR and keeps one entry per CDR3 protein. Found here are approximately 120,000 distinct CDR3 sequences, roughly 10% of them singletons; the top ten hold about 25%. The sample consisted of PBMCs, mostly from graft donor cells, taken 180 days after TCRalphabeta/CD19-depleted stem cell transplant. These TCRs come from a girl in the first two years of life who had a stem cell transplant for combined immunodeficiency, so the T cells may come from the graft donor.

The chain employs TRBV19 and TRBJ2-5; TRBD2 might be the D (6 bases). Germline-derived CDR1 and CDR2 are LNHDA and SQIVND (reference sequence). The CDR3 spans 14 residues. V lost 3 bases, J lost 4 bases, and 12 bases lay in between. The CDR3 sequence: CASSMEGRRETQYF. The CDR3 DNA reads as TGTGCCAGTAGTATGGAGGGGAGGCGAGAGACCCAGTACTTC.

CDR3 residues: CSAAQGANYGYTF. The CDR3 nucleotides read TGCAGCGCTGCCCAGGGGGCTAACTATGGCTACACCTTC. The chain couples TRBV29-1 to TRBJ1-2; 7 bases line up with TRBD1. Looked up from germline, CDR1 is SQVTM and CDR2 is ANQGSEA. This CDR3 is 13 amino acids long. J was trimmed by 0 bases and V by 7 bases; bases with no gene match: 5.

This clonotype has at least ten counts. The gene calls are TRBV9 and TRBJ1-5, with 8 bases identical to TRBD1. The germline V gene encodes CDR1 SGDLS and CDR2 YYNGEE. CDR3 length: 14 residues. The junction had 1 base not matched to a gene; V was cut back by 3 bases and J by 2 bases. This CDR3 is CASSATGGNQPQHF. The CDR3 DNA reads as TGTGCCAGCAGCGCGACAGGGGGCAATCAGCCCCAGCATTTT.

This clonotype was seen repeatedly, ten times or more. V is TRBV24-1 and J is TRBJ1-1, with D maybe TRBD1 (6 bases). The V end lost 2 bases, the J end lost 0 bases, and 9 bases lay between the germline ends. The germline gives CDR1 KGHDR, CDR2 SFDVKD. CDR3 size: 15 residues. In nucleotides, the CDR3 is TGTGCCACCAGTGATTCGGACAGCATGAACACTGAAGCTTTCTTT. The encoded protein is CATSDSDSMNTEAFF.

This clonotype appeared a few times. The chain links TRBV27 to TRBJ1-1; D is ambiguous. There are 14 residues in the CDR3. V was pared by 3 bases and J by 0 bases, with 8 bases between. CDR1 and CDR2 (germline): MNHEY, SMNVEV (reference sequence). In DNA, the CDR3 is TGTGCCAGCAGTTTCAATTTATTGAACACTGAAGCTTTCTTT. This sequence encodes CASSFNLLNTEAFF.

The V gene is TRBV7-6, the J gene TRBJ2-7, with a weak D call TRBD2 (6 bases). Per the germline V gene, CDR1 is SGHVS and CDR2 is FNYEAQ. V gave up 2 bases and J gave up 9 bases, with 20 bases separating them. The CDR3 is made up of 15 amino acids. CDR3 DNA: TGTGCCAGCAGCTTAACATTGGGGGGAGCTACGGGGCAGTACTTC. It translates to CASSLTLGGATGQYF.

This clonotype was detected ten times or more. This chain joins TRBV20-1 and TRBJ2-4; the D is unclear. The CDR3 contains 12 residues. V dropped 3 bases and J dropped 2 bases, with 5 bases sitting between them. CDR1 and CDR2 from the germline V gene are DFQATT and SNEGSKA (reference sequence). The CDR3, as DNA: TGCAGTGCTAGCCATACCAAAAACATTCAGTACTTC. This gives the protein CSASHTKNIQYF.

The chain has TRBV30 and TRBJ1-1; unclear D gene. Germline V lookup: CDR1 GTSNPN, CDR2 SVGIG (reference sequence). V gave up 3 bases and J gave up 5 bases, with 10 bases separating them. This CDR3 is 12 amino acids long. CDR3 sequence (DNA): TGTGCCTGGAGCCCTTGGAGGACTGAAGCTTTCTTT. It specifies CAWSPWRTEAFF.

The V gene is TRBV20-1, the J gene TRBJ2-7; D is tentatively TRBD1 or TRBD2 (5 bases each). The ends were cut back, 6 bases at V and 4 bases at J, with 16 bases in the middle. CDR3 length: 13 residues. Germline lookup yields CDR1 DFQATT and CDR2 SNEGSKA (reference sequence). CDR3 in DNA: TGCAGTGCGGTAGGGAGTGGGGGATACGAGCAGTACTTC. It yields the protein CSAVGSGGYEQYF.

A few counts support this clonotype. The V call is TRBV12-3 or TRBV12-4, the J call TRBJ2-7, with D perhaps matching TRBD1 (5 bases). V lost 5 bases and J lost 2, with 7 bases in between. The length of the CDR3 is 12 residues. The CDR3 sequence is CASSPTAYEQYF. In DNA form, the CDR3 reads TGTGCCAGCAGTCCGACAGCCTACGAGCAGTACTTC.

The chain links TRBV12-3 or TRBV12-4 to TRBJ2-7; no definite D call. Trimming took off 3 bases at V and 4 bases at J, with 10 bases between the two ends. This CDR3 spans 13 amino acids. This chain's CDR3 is CASSLGPKYEQYF. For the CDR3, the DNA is TGTGCCAGCAGTTTGGGTCCTAAGTACGAGCAGTACTTC.

The CDR3 DNA reads TGTGCCAGCAGTTCCCGGGGACATGCCGAGACCCAGTACTTC. Residues: CASSSRGHAETQYF. The chain joins TRBV12-3 or TRBV12-4 to TRBJ2-5; D might be TRBD1 (6 bases). The V gene lost 4 bases and the J gene lost 5 bases, with 14 bases spanning the gap. The CDR3 sequence is 14 residues long.

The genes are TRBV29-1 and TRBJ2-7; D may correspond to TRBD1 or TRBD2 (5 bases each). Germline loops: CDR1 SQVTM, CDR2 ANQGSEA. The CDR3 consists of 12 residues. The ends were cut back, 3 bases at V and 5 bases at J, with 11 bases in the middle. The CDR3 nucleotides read TGCAGCGTTGAGAGGGGTGGCAACGAGCAGTACTTC. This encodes CSVERGGNEQYF.

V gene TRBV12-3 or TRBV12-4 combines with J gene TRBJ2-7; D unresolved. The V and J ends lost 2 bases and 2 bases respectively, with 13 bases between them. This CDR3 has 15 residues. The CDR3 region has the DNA TGTGCCAGCAGTTTAATGGGCAGGAGAACCTACGAGCAGTACTTC. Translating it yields CASSLMGRRTYEQYF.